The 27 T cell receptor beta chains reported below all come from one sample, sequenced in a study of radiation and T cells in renal cell carcinoma (dated by TCRdb to about 2020). Read against the paper, the sample's time point label means: tumor resected at nephrectomy. This specimen's treatment or condition label, per the study, means: 15 Gy SBRT to primary tumor, nephrectomy 4 weeks later. Preparation of the library involved the immunoSEQ multiplex PCR assay. TCRdb took over this immuneACCESS table, retaining in-frame rearrangements with V and J assigned. Such tables are incomplete; in checked studies, under half of the missing clones stem from an unresolved V gene, and the remainder is unexplained. The sample includes about 18,000 clones, with less than 65% observed a single time. The leading ten clones occupy roughly 12% of the sample. The sample in question was tumor tissue, obtained from a patient whose treatment included radiotherapy and nephrectomy. These receptors all stem from a man aged 45-60 years with renal cell carcinoma.

The chain recombines TRBV6-1 with TRBJ2-6; weak D call: TRBD1 (6 bases). CDR3 length: 15 amino acids. The V and J ends lost 3 bases and 4 bases respectively, with 10 bases between them. Germline CDR1 MNHNS, CDR2 SASEGT. The CDR3 DNA reads TGTGCCAGCAGTGACTACAGGGCCGGGGCCAACGTCCTGACTTTC. It encodes CASSDYRAGANVLTF.

This clone appeared a few times. The chain links TRBV6-5 to TRBJ1-2; TRBD1 is a possible D gene (6 bases). The CDR3 sequence is 14 residues long. V gave up 2 bases and J gave up 3 bases, with 10 bases separating them. Germline V gene sequence: CDR1 MNHEY, CDR2 SVGAGI. CDR3 nucleotides: TGTGCCAGCAGTTACGGTGCAGGGGACTATGGCTACACCTTC. Amino acid sequence: CASSYGAGDYGYTF.

The gene calls are TRBV5-8 and TRBJ2-7, with D perhaps TRBD1 (6 bases). Germline V lookup: CDR1 SGHTS, CDR2 YDEGEE. CDR3 length equals 18 residues. The V end lost 0 bases, the J end lost 2 bases, and 21 bases lay between the germline ends. The CDR3 spells CASSLATSSDSYTYEQYF. The CDR3 bases are TGTGCCAGCAGCTTGGCTACGTCATCGGACAGCTACACCTACGAGCAGTACTTC.

The CDR3 DNA sequence: TGTGCCAGCAGTTACTGGGGGAGGGGCTCCTACGAGCAGTACTTC. Its translation is CASSYWGRGSYEQYF. The J gene is TRBJ2-7, the V gene TRBV6-6; 7 bases are a match to TRBD2. The CDR3 consists of 15 residues. V gave up 1 base and J gave up 0 bases; unmatched junction bases: 3. Germline V lookup: CDR1 MNHNY, CDR2 SVGAGI (reference sequence).

This clone was detected a few times. The CDR3 sequence: CASSWGNSEAFF. Here the CDR3 DNA reads TGTGCCAGCAGTTGGGGCAATAGTGAAGCTTTCTTT. V is TRBV25-1 and J is TRBJ1-1; possibly TRBD1 for D (5 bases). V was pared by 5 bases and J by 7 bases, with 11 bases between. CDR1 is MGHDK, CDR2 SYGVNS, per germline. The CDR3 totals 12 residues.

This clone was seen a few times. V gene TRBV2 combines with J gene TRBJ1-5, with D maybe TRBD1 (5 bases). Germline V gene lookup returns CDR1 SNHLY and CDR2 FYNNEI. V lost 4 bases to trimming and J lost 7 bases, with 17 bases between them. The CDR3 has 15 residues. The CDR3 loop is CASSGHQGLEQPQHF. The CDR3 DNA is TGTGCCAGCAGTGGGCACCAGGGATTAGAGCAGCCCCAGCATTTT.

The chain couples TRBV6-5 to TRBJ2-3, with TRBD2 matching over 11 bases. CDR1 and CDR2 (germline): MNHEY, SVGAGI. After removal of 6 bases from V and 1 base from J, the junction contained 3 bases not matched to a gene. This CDR3 comprises 15 residues. The CDR3 reads CASSLSGGGTDTQYF. In DNA form, the CDR3 reads TGTGCCAGCAGCCTTAGCGGGGGGGGCACAGATACGCAGTATTTT.

J is TRBJ1-1 and V is TRBV30; 7 nucleotides agree with TRBD1. CDR1 and CDR2 from the germline V gene are GTSNPN and SVGIG (reference sequence). With V trimmed by 2 bases and J by 1 base, 1 base remained unmatched. The CDR3 is made up of 13 amino acids. The CDR3 loop reads CAWSWDRNTEAFF. The CDR3 coding sequence is TGTGCCTGGAGTTGGGACAGGAACACTGAAGCTTTCTTT.

This clone appeared a few times. This chain connects TRBV19 to TRBJ1-2, with D possibly matching TRBD1 (6 bases). The V gene lost 0 bases and the J gene lost 3 bases, with 8 bases spanning the gap. In germline, CDR1 is LNHDA, CDR2 SQIVND (reference sequence). The CDR3 spans 14 residues. CDR3 amino acids: CASSIEGGHYGYTF. The CDR3 DNA sequence: TGTGCCAGTAGTATAGAGGGGGGGCACTATGGCTACACCTTC.

This chain connects TRBV11-3 to TRBJ1-2; D may be TRBD1 (5 bases). Germline CDR1 and CDR2: SGHNT and YENEEA. V was pared by 5 bases and J by 0 bases, with 16 bases between. This CDR3 has 16 amino acids. This CDR3 is CASSPKGQETNYGYTF. The CDR3, as DNA: TGTGCCAGCAGCCCAAAGGGGCAGGAGACTAACTATGGCTACACCTTC.

This chain connects TRBV5-1 to TRBJ2-5; 7 bases line up with TRBD2. The V gene's germline CDR1 is SGHRS and CDR2 YFSETQ. V shed 0 bases, J shed 3 bases, and the junction held 5 bases outside the gene matches. CDR3 length: 15 amino acids. CDR3 in DNA: TGCGCCAGCAGCTTGGCGGGAGGAGGGGAAGAGACCCAGTACTTC. Protein product: CASSLAGGGEETQYF.

This clone was found a few times. The rearrangement uses TRBV5-1 and TRBJ1-1; TRBD1 might be the D (5 bases). The germline V gene encodes CDR1 SGHRS and CDR2 YFSETQ. V lost 0 bases, J lost 4 bases, and 10 bases lay in between. This CDR3 is built from 14 residues. DNA for the CDR3: TGCGCCAGCAGCTTGGGGACAACGGTCACTGAAGCTTTCTTT. It translates to CASSLGTTVTEAFF.

The V call is TRBV9, the J call TRBJ1-2, with D perhaps matching TRBD1 (5 bases). Germline V gene sequence: CDR1 SGDLS, CDR2 YYNGEE. The CDR3 is 14 amino acids. Trimming stripped 4 bases from V and 7 bases from J, with 17 bases between. The CDR3 is CASSPPGAGRGYTF. The CDR3 DNA is TGTGCCAGCAGCCCCCCCGGGGCAGGCCGTGGCTACACCTTC.

V and J are TRBV30 and TRBJ2-1; perhaps TRBD2 as D (5 bases). The CDR3 has 22 amino acids. V shed 2 bases and J shed 8 bases, with 40 bases lying between them. CDR1 is GTSNPN, CDR2 SVGIG, per germline (reference sequence). DNA of the CDR3: TGTGCCTGGAGTTCGGTCCTTGGGCAACTAGTCTGGTGGGCCCCGGCCTATGATGAGCAGTTCTTC. As protein: CAWSSVLGQLVWWAPAYDEQFF. Drawing the rest from reference TRBV30 and TRBJ2-1, the complete variable domain is SQTIHQWPATLVQPVGSPLSLECTVEGTSNPNLYWYRQAAGRGLQLLFYSVGIGQISSEVPQNLSASRPQDRQFILSSKKLLLSDSGFYLCAWSSVLGQLVWWAPAYDEQFFGPGTRLTVL.

This clone was picked up a small number of times. This chain uses TRBV6-6 with TRBJ1-1; 7 nucleotides match TRBD1. V lost 5 bases to trimming and J lost 6 bases; unmatched junction nucleotides: 9. The V gene's germline CDR1 is MNHNY and CDR2 SVGAGI (reference sequence). This CDR3 comprises 14 residues. The DNA for the CDR3 is TGTGCCAGCAGTAATCAGACAGGGTACTCTGAAGCTTTCTTT. Residues: CASSNQTGYSEAFF.

This clone showed up many times. The CDR3 nucleotides read TGTGCCAGCAGCTTAACTGGGACGGAGGCCTACGAGCAGTACTTC. The encoded protein is CASSLTGTEAYEQYF. The chain couples TRBV13 to TRBJ2-7; the D gene could be TRBD1 or TRBD2 (5 bases each). The CDR3 is made up of 15 amino acids. The V gene's germline CDR1 is PRHDT and CDR2 FYEKMQ (reference sequence). The V and J ends lost 2 bases and 2 bases respectively, with 13 bases between them. Looking up the rest from reference TRBV13 and TRBJ2-7 gives the full variable domain: AAGVIQSPRHLIKEKRETATLKCYPIPRHDTVYWYQQGPGQDPQFLISFYEKMQSDKGSIPDRFSAQQFSDYHSELNMSSLELGDSALYFCASSLTGTEAYEQYFGPGTRLTVT.

This chain joins TRBV6-5 and TRBJ2-3; 7 nucleotides agree with TRBD2. The CDR3 length is 16 residues. Per the germline V gene, CDR1 is MNHEY and CDR2 is SVGAGI. The ends lost 0 bases at V and 3 bases at J; junction bases unmatched: 6. CDR3 amino acids: CASSYSRTRATDTQYF. The DNA of the CDR3 is TGTGCCAGCAGTTACTCTAGGACTAGGGCAACAGATACGCAGTATTTT.

This chain connects TRBV5-1 to TRBJ2-7; 7 positions match TRBD2. The CDR3 runs to 17 residues. V lost 0 bases and J lost 1; bases outside the gene matches: 10. The germline gives CDR1 SGHRS, CDR2 YFSETQ. The CDR3 sequence is CASSLVPIAAGSYEQYF. The CDR3 nucleotides read TGCGCCAGCAGCTTGGTTCCTATAGCAGCGGGGTCCTACGAGCAGTACTTC. Supplemented by reference TRBV5-1 and TRBJ2-7, the full variable domain reads KAGVTQTPRYLIKTRGQQVTLSCSPISGHRSVSWYQQTPGQGLQFLFEYFSETQRNKGNFPGRFSGRQFSNSRSEMNVSTLELGDSALYLCASSLVPIAAGSYEQYFGPGTRLTVT.

This clone was counted between two and nine times. The CDR3 loop is CASSGQGNNYGYTF. DNA of the CDR3: TGTGCCAGCAGCGGACAGGGAAACAACTATGGCTACACCTTC. The gene calls are TRBV9 and TRBJ1-2; 7 bases align to TRBD1. V lost 3 bases to trimming and J lost 2 bases; unmatched junction nucleotides: 4. The germline gives CDR1 SGDLS, CDR2 YYNGEE. There are 14 residues in the CDR3.

The chain joins TRBV6-1 to TRBJ1-2; D might be TRBD1 (6 bases). The CDR3 sequence is 12 residues long. Trimming cost V 6 bases and J 4 bases, with 9 bases left between them. The germline CDR1 and CDR2 sequences are MNHNS and SASEGT. As DNA, the CDR3 is TGTGCCAGCAGCGAGGACAGCTATGGCTACACCTTC. Its protein is CASSEDSYGYTF.

This sequence joins TRBV7-9 and TRBJ2-7; TRBD1 aligns across 7 bases. Trimming at V came to 5 bases and at J to 8 bases, leaving 9 bases not matched to a gene. The CDR3 contains 13 residues. In germline, CDR1 is SEHNR, CDR2 FQNEAQ (reference sequence). In DNA form, the CDR3 reads TGTGCCAGCAGCGGGGACAGTGCGGATAAGCAGTACTTC. Translated: CASSGDSADKQYF.

In this sample, this clone is medium-sized. The chain carries TRBV5-1 and TRBJ1-6, with TRBD1 as a possible D gene (6 bases). The CDR3 is 14 amino acids. The germline CDR1 and CDR2 sequences are SGHRS and YFSETQ. Deletions cut 5 bases from V and 10 bases from J, with 16 bases between. The CDR3 protein is CASRGDINQSPLHF. The CDR3 DNA follows: TGCGCCAGCAGGGGGGACATAAACCAGTCACCCCTCCACTTT.

The chain links TRBV7-8 to TRBJ2-1, with 8 bases fitting TRBD2. CDR1 is SGHVS and CDR2 is FQNEAQ in the germline V gene. The CDR3 is 16 amino acids. J lost 3 bases, V lost 6 bases, and 10 bases had no gene match. CDR3 sequence: CASSRTGTRSYNEQFF. The CDR3 bases are TGTGCCAGCAGTCGAACCGGGACTAGGAGCTACAATGAGCAGTTCTTC.

The gene calls are TRBV7-2 and TRBJ2-3; unclear D gene. CDR1 SGHTA and CDR2 FQGNSA come from the germline V gene. This CDR3 region has 14 residues. Deletions cut 2 bases from V and 2 bases from J, with 8 bases between. The CDR3 region has the DNA TGTGCCAGCAGCTTACTGGTATCCACAGATACGCAGTATTTT. This codes for CASSLLVSTDTQYF.

This clone is deemed medium-sized. The chain uses TRBV19 and TRBJ1-1; D call uncertain. From germline, CDR1 is LNHDA and CDR2 SQIVND (reference sequence). The ends were cut back, 10 bases at V and 6 bases at J, with 18 bases in the middle. The CDR3 consists of 13 residues. The CDR3 region has the DNA TGTGCCACCCGCCCGGGCTTTCACTCTGAAGCTTTCTTT. It specifies CATRPGFHSEAFF.

The chain joins TRBV7-9 to TRBJ2-1; the match to TRBD2 covers 12 bases. J lost 8 bases, V lost 1 base, and 6 bases had no gene match. Looked up from germline, CDR1 is SEHNR and CDR2 is FQNEAQ (reference sequence). The CDR3 length is 16 residues. CDR3 sequence: CASSLVRLAGGYEQFF. CDR3 coding DNA: TGTGCCAGCAGCTTAGTACGGCTAGCGGGAGGGTATGAGCAGTTCTTC. Full variable domain (rest looked up from reference TRBV7-9 and TRBJ2-1): DTGVSQNPRHKITKRGQNVTFRCDPISEHNRLYWYRQTLGQGPEFLTYFQNEAQLEKSRLLSDRFSAERPKGSFSTLEIQRTEQGDSAMYLCASSLVRLAGGYEQFFGPGTRLTVL.

There are a few counts of this clone. The gene calls are TRBV7-8 and TRBJ1-2, with 7 bases matching TRBD1. Trimming cost V 5 bases and J 0 bases; bases outside gene matches: 6. The CDR3 is 15 residues long. Per the germline V gene, CDR1 is SGHVS and CDR2 is FQNEAQ. Here the CDR3 DNA reads TGTGCCAGCAGCACCCGGGACAGCGCTAACTATGGCTACACCTTC. Protein: CASSTRDSANYGYTF.